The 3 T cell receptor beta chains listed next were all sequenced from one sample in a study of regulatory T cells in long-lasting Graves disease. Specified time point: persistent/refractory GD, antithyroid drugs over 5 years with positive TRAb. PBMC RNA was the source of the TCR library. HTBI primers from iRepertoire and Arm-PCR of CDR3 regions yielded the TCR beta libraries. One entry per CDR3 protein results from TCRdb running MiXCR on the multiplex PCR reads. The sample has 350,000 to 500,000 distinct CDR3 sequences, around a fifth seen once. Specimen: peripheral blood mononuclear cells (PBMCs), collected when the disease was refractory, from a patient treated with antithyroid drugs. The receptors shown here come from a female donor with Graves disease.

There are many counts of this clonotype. CDR3 amino acids: CAGQATTGELFF. The CDR3 bases are TGTGCTGGACAGGCAACCACCGGGGAGCTGTTTTTT. This chain links TRBV28 with TRBJ2-2; 7 positions match TRBD1. The CDR3 loop spans 12 amino acids. Germline V gene data show CDR1 as MDHEN and CDR2 as SYDVKM.

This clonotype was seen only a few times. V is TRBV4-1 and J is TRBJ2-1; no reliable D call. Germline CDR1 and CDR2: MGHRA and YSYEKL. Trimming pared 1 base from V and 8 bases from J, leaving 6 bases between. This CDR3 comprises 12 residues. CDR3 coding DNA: TGCGCCAGCAGCCAAGGTTGGTATGAGCAGTTCTTC. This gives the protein CASSQGWYEQFF.

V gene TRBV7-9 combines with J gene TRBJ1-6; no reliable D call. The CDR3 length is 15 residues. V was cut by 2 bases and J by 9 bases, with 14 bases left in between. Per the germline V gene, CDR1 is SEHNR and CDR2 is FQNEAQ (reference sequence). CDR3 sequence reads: CASSLMDLPGSPLHF. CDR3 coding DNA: TGTGCCAGCAGCTTAATGGATCTCCCGGGTTCACCCCTCCACTTT.